This TCR beta chain was sequenced during a study of shared clonotypes between healthy human individuals. All participating donors were Caucasian adults from Nashville, Tennessee. About this clone: Its antigen remains unidentified. The sample has other DNA sequences that encode this CDR3 too.

The assay was immunoSEQ multiplex PCR, and TCRdb's table has in-frame clones only and misses some. The sample has roughly 2,500,000 clones, under 95% seen once. Whole-study results and caveats: Non-shared clonotypes were found to have lower generation probabilities than the clonotypes that were shared by all four of the sorted-subset donors. Roughly 5% of naive CD4 clonotypes were shared across several donors.

The V end was cut by 3 bases, the J end by 7 bases, with 8 bases between. CDR3 length equals 12 residues. Germline V lookup: CDR1 SGHRS, CDR2 YFSETQ. This receptor was obtained from a man between 18 and 29 years old in good health. Some clones in this sample may be carry-over from other donors' samples. Sequencing was done on a sample of naive CD4+ T cells from PBMCs. Specified subset: CD45RA+ positively selected. The rearrangement uses TRBV5-1 and TRBJ2-1; unclear D gene. The CDR3, as DNA: TGCGCCAGCAGCTGGGCATGGAATGAGCAGTTCTTC. It specifies CASSWAWNEQFF. Filled out from reference TRBV5-1 and TRBJ2-1, the complete variable domain reads KAGVTQTPRYLIKTRGQQVTLSCSPISGHRSVSWYQQTPGQGLQFLFEYFSETQRNKGNFPGRFSGRQFSNSRSEMNVSTLELGDSALYLCASSWAWNEQFFGPGTRLTVL.